The present entry profiles one T cell receptor (beta chain) with its context. No antigen is known for it. Libraries were prepared by immunoSEQ multiplex PCR; TCRdb keeps only in-frame clonotypes and omits some of them. The table has roughly 38,000 clones, 70% to 90% seen once; the top ten hold more than 0.4%. This sample was taken from a study of STAT3 mutations in large granular lymphocyte leukemia. Findings of the study overall: In T-cell large granular lymphocyte leukemia, about half of patients showed multiple immunodominant subclonotypes. TCR clonotype switching after therapy occurred in about 30% of the 18 patients. Persisting codominant clonotypes may have hidden a small pathogenic clone. Some patients had dominant TCR clones larger than their STAT3 mutant burden.

V lost 6 bases and J lost 0, with 17 bases in between. This CDR3 has 16 residues. CDR1 and CDR2 (germline): SGHAT, FQNNGV. This sequence was found in a human donor with T large granular lymphocyte leukemia. Some clones in this sample may be carry-over from other donors' samples. Source material: PBMCs. The chain recombines TRBV11-2 with TRBJ1-1; TRBD1 is a possible D gene (6 bases). The DNA for the CDR3 is TGTGCCAGCAGGAAGATCCGGGGGGCAATGAACACTGAAGCTTTCTTT. Translation gives CASRKIRGAMNTEAFF. Looking up the rest from reference TRBV11-2 and TRBJ1-1 gives the full variable domain: EAGVAQSPRYKIIEKRQSVAFWCNPISGHATLYWYQQILGQGPKLLIQFQNNGVVDDSQLPKDRFSAERLKGVDSTLKIQPAKLEDSAVYLCASRKIRGAMNTEAFFGQGTRLTVV.